The next 27 T cell receptor beta chains were all read from a single sample in a study of STAT5B mutations in CD4+ large granular lymphocyte leukemia. Some clones are missing from TCRdb's copy, which holds only in-frame ones; the method was immunoSEQ multiplex PCR. The table lists roughly 30,000 clones, about 89% of them singletons, with 0.41% in the top ten. Sample: CD4+ T cells from blood buffy coats. These receptors originate from a human donor in good health.

V usage is TRBV5-6 and J usage is TRBJ2-7; D is possibly TRBD2 (7 bases). Germline lookup yields CDR1 SGHDT and CDR2 YYEEEE. The CDR3 spans 16 residues. Trimming took off 4 bases at V and 0 bases at J, with 17 bases between the two ends. This chain's CDR3 is CASSRGGGPSSYEQYF. In DNA form, the CDR3 reads TGTGCCAGCAGCCGGGGAGGGGGTCCAAGCTCCTACGAGCAGTACTTC.

The gene calls are TRBV30 and TRBJ1-5; 7 positions agree with TRBD1. V was clipped by 7 bases and J by 2 bases; unmatched bases: 8. Per the germline V gene, CDR1 is GTSNPN and CDR2 is SVGIG (reference sequence). The CDR3 is 14 residues long. CDR3 residues: CAYQPGGGNQPQHF. In DNA, the CDR3 is TGTGCCTACCAACCAGGGGGTGGCAATCAGCCCCAGCATTTT.

In regard to this clone: Because the CDR3's place on the DNA is in doubt, the DNA is left out and the CDR3 is given as listed by TCRdb. The chain links TRBV5-1 to TRBJ1-3. The CDR3 spans 22 residues, counting both ends. CDR1 SGHRS and CDR2 YFSETQ come from the germline V gene. The chain's CDR3 is CARGGYPCGDSCPESSGNTIYF.

The V gene is TRBV30, the J gene TRBJ2-1, with 7 nucleotides matching TRBD2. The germline V gene has CDR1 GTSNPN and CDR2 SVGIG (reference sequence). V lost 3 bases to trimming and J lost 6 bases; unmatched junction nucleotides: 5. CDR3 length equals 13 residues. CDR3 sequence reads: CAWRGSGGNEQFF. The CDR3 DNA sequence: TGTGCCTGGAGGGGCTCGGGGGGCAATGAGCAGTTCTTC.

V gene TRBV11-2 combines with J gene TRBJ1-2, with no clear D. V shed 4 bases and J shed 3 bases, with 9 bases lying between them. The CDR3 length is 13 residues. Germline CDR1 and CDR2: SGHAT and FQNNGV. CDR3 DNA sequence: TGTGCCAGCAGCTCCCCCAGATACTATGGCTACACCTTC. Residues: CASSSPRYYGYTF. The full variable domain, in which reference TRBV11-2 and TRBJ1-2 provide the parts outside the CDR3, is EAGVAQSPRYKIIEKRQSVAFWCNPISGHATLYWYQQILGQGPKLLIQFQNNGVVDDSQLPKDRFSAERLKGVDSTLKIQPAKLEDSAVYLCASSSPRYYGYTFGSGTRLTVV.

The chain couples TRBV4-2 to TRBJ2-3; D ambiguous. Germline CDR1 reads LGHNA; CDR2 reads YNFKEQ. V was trimmed by 1 base and J by 3 bases, leaving 11 bases between them. This CDR3 has 15 residues. DNA of the CDR3: TGTGCCAGCAGCCAAGCAGTGAGTGCGACAGATACGCAGTATTTT. Translated, it gives CASSQAVSATDTQYF.

The CDR3 region has the DNA TGCGCCAGCAGCCGGACAGGACTAGCGGGCGACAATGAGCAGTTCTTC. Translated, it gives CASSRTGLAGDNEQFF. The chain is built from TRBV4-1 and TRBJ2-1; 11 bases fit TRBD2. CDR3 size: 16 residues. Germline V CDR1 and CDR2: MGHRA, YSYEKL. V shed 4 bases and J 5 bases; nucleotides not matched to a gene: 7.

The V and J genes are TRBV2 and TRBJ2-2, with unresolved D. Germline V CDR1 and CDR2: SNHLY, FYNNEI. This CDR3 spans 13 amino acids. With 8 bases removed from V and 0 bases from J, the gap between germline ends came to 7 bases. The CDR3 loop is CASQFANTGELFF. Written as DNA, the CDR3 is TGTGCCAGCCAGTTCGCGAACACCGGGGAGCTGTTTTTT. Filled out from reference TRBV2 and TRBJ2-2, the complete variable domain reads EPEVTQTPSHQVTQMGQEVILRCVPISNHLYFYWYRQILGQKVEFLVSFYNNEISEKSEIFDDQFSVERPDGSNFTLKIRSTKLEDSAMYFCASQFANTGELFFGEGSRLTVL.

This chain uses TRBV28 with TRBJ1-4, with 8 bases lining up with TRBD1. The CDR3 sequence is 15 residues long. After removal of 6 bases from V and 6 bases from J, the junction contained 9 bases not matched to a gene. CDR1 MDHEN and CDR2 SYDVKM come from the germline V gene. CDR3 sequence: CASSPQGAGYEKLFF. The DNA for the CDR3 is TGTGCCAGCAGCCCTCAGGGGGCGGGGTATGAAAAACTGTTTTTT. The variable domain in full, completed from reference TRBV28 and TRBJ1-4, reads DVKVTQSSRYLVKRTGEKVFLECVQDMDHENMFWYRQDPGLGLRLIYFSYDVKMKEKGDIPEGYSVSREKKERFSLILESASTNQTSMYLCASSPQGAGYEKLFFGSGTQLSVL.

This sequence joins TRBV5-1 and TRBJ2-2; 9 bases are a match to TRBD2. The germline CDR1 and CDR2 sequences are SGHRS and YFSETQ. The V segment lost 0 bases and the J segment 4 bases; nucleotides outside the gene matches: 7. This CDR3 comprises 17 residues. Written as DNA, the CDR3 is TGCGCCAGCAGCTTGGCCGTCGGTAGCGGGGGCACCGGGGAGCTGTTTTTT. It translates to CASSLAVGSGGTGELFF.

The chain employs TRBV27 and TRBJ2-2; unclear D gene. V was cut by 3 bases and J by 2 bases, with 10 bases left in between. Germline lookup yields CDR1 MNHEY and CDR2 SMNVEV (reference sequence). The CDR3 runs 15 residues. For the CDR3, the DNA is TGTGCCAGCAGTTTCCGGACGGGTAACACCGGGGAGCTGTTTTTT. This encodes CASSFRTGNTGELFF.

The rearrangement uses TRBV28 and TRBJ1-1, with D tentatively TRBD1 (5 bases). The germline V and J ends were trimmed by 2 bases and 5 bases, with 15 bases remaining between them. CDR1 is MDHEN, CDR2 SYDVKM, per germline. The CDR3 covers 15 residues. The CDR3 region is CASSLPSGRGTEAFF. CDR3 DNA: TGTGCCAGCAGTTTACCATCAGGGAGGGGAACTGAAGCTTTCTTT. Complete variable domain (other parts from reference TRBV28 and TRBJ1-1): DVKVTQSSRYLVKRTGEKVFLECVQDMDHENMFWYRQDPGLGLRLIYFSYDVKMKEKGDIPEGYSVSREKKERFSLILESASTNQTSMYLCASSLPSGRGTEAFFGQGTRLTVV.

This chain links TRBV25-1 with TRBJ1-1; 8 nucleotides match TRBD1. V shed 5 bases, J shed 0 bases, and the junction held 11 bases outside the gene matches. CDR3 size: 17 residues. The germline gives CDR1 MGHDK, CDR2 SYGVNS. CDR3 DNA sequence: TGTGCCAGCAGTTCCCGGACAGGGAATACTATGAACACTGAAGCTTTCTTT. Translating gives CASSSRTGNTMNTEAFF.

The chain joins TRBV6-6 to TRBJ2-1; D unresolved. CDR1 and CDR2 (germline): MNHNY, SVGAGI (reference sequence). The CDR3 is 14 residues long. V gave up 6 bases and J gave up 4 bases, with 13 bases separating them. In DNA form, the CDR3 reads TGTGCCAGCAGGACGGCGGAGATTTACAATGAGCAGTTCTTC. Protein sequence: CASRTAEIYNEQFF.

This chain connects TRBV19 to TRBJ2-6; D ambiguous. Germline loops: CDR1 LNHDA, CDR2 SQIVND (reference sequence). Trimming removed 6 bases from V and 4 bases from J, with 19 bases in between. The CDR3 loop spans 17 amino acids. The CDR3 loop reads CASRRQAQAGGANVLTF. As DNA, the CDR3 is TGTGCCAGTAGAAGGCAGGCGCAAGCAGGCGGGGCCAACGTCCTGACTTTC.

This chain uses TRBV11-3 with TRBJ2-7; 10 bases are a match to TRBD1. The V gene's germline CDR1 is SGHNT and CDR2 YENEEA. The CDR3 has 14 residues. V was clipped by 5 bases and J by 4 bases; unmatched bases: 5. The CDR3: CASSTGTGVYEQYF. The CDR3 DNA follows: TGTGCCAGCAGCACCGGGACAGGGGTATACGAGCAGTACTTC.

The V gene is TRBV28, the J gene TRBJ1-1; D remains ambiguous. The CDR3 has 11 amino acids. The germline V gene has CDR1 MDHEN and CDR2 SYDVKM. Trimming shortened V by 7 bases and J by 8 bases, and 11 bases separated the two germline ends. The CDR3 coding sequence is TGTGCCAGCACTTCGGTAGAGGAAGCTTTCTTT. It is translated as CASTSVEEAFF.

As for this clone: Its ends do not fully match the called genes, so a read error is possible. The rearrangement links TRBV2 to TRBJ1-2, with unresolved D. The germline CDR1 and CDR2 sequences are SNHLY and FYNNEI. This CDR3 is built from 15 residues. The CDR3 spells CASTPLAPDNHGYTF. For the CDR3, the DNA is TGTGCCAGCACCCCTTTGGCGCCTGATAACCATGGCTACACCTTC.

In its sample, this clone was seen a few times. J is TRBJ1-2 and V is TRBV6-5; no reliable D call. The V and J ends lost 3 bases and 8 bases respectively, with 13 bases between them. The CDR3 is 13 residues long. Looked up from germline, CDR1 is MNHEY and CDR2 is SVGAGI. CDR3 region: CASSYRGWVGYTF. The CDR3 DNA reads as TGTGCCAGCAGTTATCGCGGATGGGTCGGCTACACCTTC.

Here the CDR3 reads CASSGDRHPAREQYF. The CDR3 DNA follows: TGTGCCAGCAGTGGGGACAGGCATCCAGCCCGCGAGCAGTACTTC. The rearrangement links TRBV25-1 to TRBJ2-7; 8 bases align to TRBD1. The CDR3 spans 15 residues. The J segment lost 6 bases and the V segment lost 4 bases, leaving 11 bases of the junction unmatched. Germline CDR1 reads MGHDK; CDR2 reads SYGVNS.

V gene TRBV19 combines with J gene TRBJ2-5; D remains unclear. This CDR3 spans 13 amino acids. V lost 1 base to trimming and J lost 5 bases, with 8 bases between them. From germline, CDR1 is LNHDA and CDR2 SQIVND (reference sequence). The CDR3 loop reads CASSIGGGETQYF. CDR3 bases: TGTGCCAGTAGTATAGGGGGTGGGGAGACCCAGTACTTC.

The chain has TRBV11-3 and TRBJ2-3; maybe TRBD1 (6 bases). CDR1 SGHNT and CDR2 YENEEA come from the germline V gene. This CDR3 is built from 15 residues. Between the trimmed V and J ends, which lost 0 bases and 4 bases, there was a span of 11 bases. Here the CDR3 reads CASSLDLQGPDTQYF. CDR3 DNA: TGTGCCAGCAGCTTAGATCTTCAGGGGCCAGATACGCAGTATTTT.

V and J are TRBV10-3 and TRBJ1-1, with D unclear. The CDR3 is made up of 17 amino acids. The V end lost 3 bases, the J end lost 0 bases, and 17 bases lay between the germline ends. The germline V gene has CDR1 ENHRY and CDR2 SYGVKD. DNA of the CDR3: TGTGCCATCAGTGAAGGGAGATCGGGAGCGATGAACACTGAAGCTTTCTTT. Protein product: CAISEGRSGAMNTEAFF.

This clone was detected only once. V and J are TRBV18 and TRBJ2-3; TRBD2 aligns across 13 bases. J was trimmed by 5 bases and V by 6 bases; bases with no gene match: 11. The CDR3 contains 17 residues. Germline-derived CDR1 and CDR2 are KGHSH and LQKENI. CDR3 nucleotide sequence: TGTGCCAGCTCCGACCTACTAGCGGGAGGGCCGAGAGATACGCAGTATTTT. Residues: CASSDLLAGGPRDTQYF.

The J gene is TRBJ2-2, the V gene TRBV7-9, with TRBD1 matching 10 bases. The germline V gene encodes CDR1 SEHNR and CDR2 FQNEAQ (reference sequence). The ends lost 3 bases at V and 5 bases at J; junction bases unmatched: 6. The CDR3 has 16 residues. CDR3 in DNA: TGTGCCAGCAGCTTGCCTGGGACAGGGGTTACCGGGGAGCTGTTTTTT. Translating gives CASSLPGTGVTGELFF.

The chain links TRBV2 to TRBJ2-5; the D gene is possibly TRBD1 (6 bases). Trimming left V 4 bases short and J 4 bases short, with 10 bases between. This CDR3 region has 13 residues. Germline V gene lookup returns CDR1 SNHLY and CDR2 FYNNEI. This CDR3 reads CASSGNRAETQYF. In nucleotides, the CDR3 is TGTGCCAGCAGTGGAAACAGGGCAGAGACCCAGTACTTC.

V and J are TRBV2 and TRBJ2-5, with D maybe TRBD1 (6 bases). CDR1 SNHLY and CDR2 FYNNEI come from the germline V gene. The CDR3 runs to 14 residues. V gave up 6 bases and J gave up 5 bases, with 16 bases separating them. CDR3 DNA: TGTGCCAGCAGAGACCAGGCAAGGGGGGAGACCCAGTACTTC. Translation gives CASRDQARGETQYF.